This record covers a single T cell receptor (beta chain). As yet, its antigen is unknown. The table came from immunoSEQ multiplex PCR; TCRdb's copy has only in-frame clones and leaves some out. The table lists approximately 52,000 clones, 77% of them singletons. This sample is part of a study of radiotherapy plus CTLA-4 blockade in lung cancer. Study overall: Disease control was present in roughly 29% of patients, and objective responses in approximately 20%. Study results and limitations: Radiotherapy plus ipilimumab was followed by expansion in blood of tumor-derived TCR clones. Response, reportedly, was best predicted by interferon-beta along with early blood T cell clone dynamics.

Germline lookup yields CDR1 LGHNA and CDR2 YSLEER. Trimming stripped 1 base from V and 0 bases from J, with 19 bases between. This CDR3 region has 19 residues. With ipilimumab providing CTLA-4 blockade, focal radiation was administered to patients who had chemo-refractory metastatic non-small-cell lung cancer. This chain uses TRBV4-3 with TRBJ2-1, with D perhaps matching TRBD2 (6 bases). Sequencing used peripheral blood, obtained from a patient treated with radiotherapy plus ipilimumab. The sequence came from a human donor with non-small cell lung cancer whose response to radiotherapy plus ipilimumab could not be evaluated. CDR3 sequence (DNA): TGCGCCAGCAGCCAAGTCCCGCACCTAGCGTCTGACTCCTACAATGAGCAGTTCTTC. This gives the protein CASSQVPHLASDSYNEQFF.